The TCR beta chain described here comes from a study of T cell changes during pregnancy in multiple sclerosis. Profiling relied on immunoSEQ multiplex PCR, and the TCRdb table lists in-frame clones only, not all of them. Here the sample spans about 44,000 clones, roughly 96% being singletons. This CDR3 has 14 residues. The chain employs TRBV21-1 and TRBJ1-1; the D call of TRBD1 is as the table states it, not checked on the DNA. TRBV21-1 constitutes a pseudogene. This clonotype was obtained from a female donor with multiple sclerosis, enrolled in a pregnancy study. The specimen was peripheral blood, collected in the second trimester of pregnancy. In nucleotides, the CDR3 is TGTGCCAGCACCTCGACAAGTCATCTGGCTGAAGCTTTCTTT. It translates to CASTSTSHLAEAFF.